The clone carrying this T cell receptor (beta chain) has at least ten counts. No antigen is known for it. Its ends do not fully match the called genes, so a read error is possible. TCRdb re-analysed the 5' RACE reads in MiXCR, keeping a single row per CDR3 protein. Among approximately 130,000 distinct CDR3 sequences listed, about 3.2% were seen once. The sample is drawn from a study of neurological immune-mediated disorders. General study points: None of the CDR3 amino acid sequences in expanded clones turned up in more than one subject, which points to private repertoires in all groups. While HTLV-1-associated myelopathy showed the greatest TCR clonal expansion, multiple sclerosis showed the least, falling below healthy controls. When grouped phylogenetically, the repertoires of 18 of the 34 multiple sclerosis patients fell together in one related-CDR3 cluster, which is a possible signature.

This TCR was recovered from a woman in her twenties or thirties with multiple sclerosis. The sample consisted of PBMCs.

The CDR3 protein is CSGSGTSNTEAFF. The CDR3 DNA reads as TGCAGCGGATCCGGGACATCGAACACTGAAGCTTTTTTT. The genes are TRBV29-1 and TRBJ1-1; a possible D gene is TRBD1 (6 bases). This CDR3 has 13 residues. Germline CDR1 is SQVTM and CDR2 is ANQGSEA.